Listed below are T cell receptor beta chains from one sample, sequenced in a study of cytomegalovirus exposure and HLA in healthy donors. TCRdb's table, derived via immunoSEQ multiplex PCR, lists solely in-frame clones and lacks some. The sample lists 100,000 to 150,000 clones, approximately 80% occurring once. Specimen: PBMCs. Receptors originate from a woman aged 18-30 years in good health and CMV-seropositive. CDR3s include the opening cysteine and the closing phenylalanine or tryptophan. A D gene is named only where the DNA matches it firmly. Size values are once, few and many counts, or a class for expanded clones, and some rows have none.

CASSLGQLRGFGYTF	TGTGCCAGCAGCCTGGGACAGCTCAGGGGCTTTGGCTACACCTTC	TRBV5-4	TRBJ1-2	TRBD1	NA
CASSEYDDRGGGTEAFF	TGTGCCAGCAGTGAATACGATGACAGGGGGGGTGGAACTGAAGCTTTCTTT	TRBV25-1	TRBJ1-1	TRBD1	few
CASSPQGYEAFF	TGTGCCAGCAGCCCCCAGGGGTATGAAGCTTTCTTT	TRBV6-1	TRBJ1-1	NA	NA
CASSQTGHVQTNEKLFF	TGCGCCAGCAGCCAGACGGGACATGTCCAAACTAATGAAAAACTGTTTTTT	TRBV5-1	TRBJ1-4	NA	NA
CASSLGGQETQYF	TGTGCCAGCAGCTTGGGCGGCCAAGAGACCCAGTACTTC	TRBV5-4	TRBJ2-5	NA	NA
CAWSPGQGNEQYF	TGTGCCTGGAGTCCGGGACAGGGGAACGAGCAGTACTTC	TRBV30	TRBJ2-7	TRBD1	NA
CASSMASGGITDTQYF	TGTGCCAGTAGTATGGCTAGCGGGGGCATCACAGATACGCAGTATTTT	TRBV19	TRBJ2-3	TRBD2	NA
CASSSNRGPSYEQYF	TGTGCCAGCAGCTCGAACAGGGGGCCCTCCTACGAGCAGTACTTC	TRBV7-8	TRBJ2-7	TRBD1	once
CASSADRVEKLFF	TGTGCCAGCAGCGCAGACAGGGTTGAAAAACTGTTTTTT	TRBV5-4	TRBJ1-4	TRBD1	NA
CASSYRENYGYTF	TGTGCCAGCAGCTACAGGGAGAACTATGGCTACACCTTC	TRBV6-5	TRBJ1-2	NA	NA
CASSPPAGARQSTEAFF	TGTGCCAGCTCACCACCCGCTGGGGCGCGTCAGTCCACTGAAGCTTTCTTT	TRBV18	TRBJ1-1	NA	NA
CASRWGGETGSNYGYTF	TGTGCCAGCAGGTGGGGGGGAGAAACCGGCTCTAACTATGGCTACACCTTC	TRBV7-8	TRBJ1-2	NA	NA
CASSEGRGELTDTQYF	TGTGCCAGCAGTGAGGGGCGGGGGGAACTCACAGATACGCAGTATTTT	TRBV6-4	TRBJ2-3	TRBD2	NA
CASSQPTTGLSEKLFF	TGTGCCAGCAGCCAACCAACGACAGGGTTGAGCGAAAAACTGTTTTTT	TRBV4-2	TRBJ1-4	TRBD1	NA
CASRKAGNTDTQYF	TGTGCCAGCAGAAAAGCGGGGAACACAGATACGCAGTATTTT	TRBV6-5	TRBJ2-3	TRBD2	few
CASSKRTGASGELFF	TGTGCCAGCAGCAAGCGGACAGGGGCGTCCGGGGAGCTGTTTTTT	TRBV7-8	TRBJ2-2	TRBD1	once
CASGSTGLVVAEQYF	TGTGCCAGCGGGTCGACAGGGCTCGTCGTAGCCGAGCAGTACTTC	TRBV7-9	TRBJ2-7	TRBD1	NA
CASSLPAGLAGEETQYF	TGTGCCAGCAGCTTACCCGCGGGACTAGCGGGAGAAGAGACCCAGTACTTC	TRBV7-2	TRBJ2-5	TRBD2	NA
CASSETYSSYEQYF	TGTGCCAGCAGTGAAACTTATAGCAGCTACGAGCAGTACTTC	TRBV6-4	TRBJ2-7	NA	few
CASRRGVGGEKLFF	TGCGCCAGCAGGCGAGGGGTAGGGGGTGAAAAACTGTTTTTT	TRBV5-1	TRBJ1-4	NA	few
CASSPSAAVFTGELFF	TGTGCCAGTAGTCCCTCGGCGGCAGTTTTTACCGGGGAGCTGTTTTTT	TRBV19	TRBJ2-2	NA	NA
CAWSKGDNQPQHF	TGTGCCTGGAGTAAGGGGGACAATCAGCCCCAGCATTTT	TRBV30	TRBJ1-5	NA	NA
CASSHGQESYEQYF	TGCGCCAGCAGCCACGGACAGGAATCCTACGAGCAGTACTTC	TRBV4-1	TRBJ2-7	TRBD1	NA
CASSTTREPYGYTF	TGTGCCAGCAGTACAACCAGGGAACCCTATGGCTACACCTTC	TRBV6-1	TRBJ1-2	NA	NA
CASSLEGRGGGETQYF	TGCGCCAGCAGCTTGGAGGGTCGGGGGGGCGGAGAGACCCAGTACTTC	TRBV5-1	TRBJ2-5	TRBD2	NA
CASSRSGTEFASPYEQYF	TGTGCCAGCAGCCGCTCCGGGACAGAGTTTGCGTCACCCTACGAGCAGTACTTC	TRBV5-4	TRBJ2-7	TRBD1	once
CATSSLLYGGQKLNYGYTF	TGTGCCACCAGCAGTCTACTCTATGGGGGACAGAAACTTAACTATGGCTACACCTTC	TRBV15	TRBJ1-2	TRBD1	NA
CASSAGDDGYTF	TGTGCCAGTAGTGCAGGGGATGATGGCTACACCTTC	TRBV19	TRBJ1-2	NA	NA
CASSFGGAGRKAFF	TGTGCCAGCAGCTTCGGAGGCGCCGGGAGGAAAGCTTTCTTT	TRBV13	TRBJ1-1	NA	NA
CARYLYEQYF	TGTGCCCGATACCTCTACGAGCAGTACTTC	TRBV19	TRBJ2-7	NA	NA
CASSVDRTTYEQYF	TGTGCCAGCAGCGTCGACAGGACCACCTACGAGCAGTACTTC	TRBV11-2	TRBJ2-7	NA	medium-sized
CAWSDWGEEQQPQHF	TGTGCCTGGAGTGACTGGGGCGAGGAGCAACAGCCCCAGCATTTT	TRBV30	TRBJ1-5	NA	NA
CASSYRSTGYNEQFF	TGTGCCAGCAGTTACAGGTCTACGGGTTACAATGAGCAGTTCTTC	TRBV6-5	TRBJ2-1	NA	NA
CASTRTGELFF	TGTGCAAGCACTCGGACCGGGGAGCTGTTTTTT	TRBV12-5	TRBJ2-2	NA	NA
CASSPGLAIEQYF	TGTGCCAGCAGCCCGGGACTAGCGATCGAGCAGTACTTC	TRBV2	TRBJ2-7	TRBD2	NA
CATSRGLMGGVYQETQYF	TGTGCCACCAGCAGAGGTCTGATGGGCGGGGTTTACCAAGAGACCCAGTACTTC	TRBV15	TRBJ2-5	NA	NA
CASTGHISGNTIYF	TGTGCCAGCACGGGACATATCTCTGGAAACACCATATATTTT	TRBV18	TRBJ1-3	NA	NA
CASSPRQISGNTIYF	TGTGCCAGTAGCCCCAGACAGATCTCTGGAAACACCATATATTTT	TRBV19	TRBJ1-3	NA	few
CASSDQPTGVGNEQYF	TGTGCCAGCAGTGACCAACCTACAGGGGTAGGAAACGAGCAGTACTTC	TRBV6-1	TRBJ2-7	TRBD1	NA